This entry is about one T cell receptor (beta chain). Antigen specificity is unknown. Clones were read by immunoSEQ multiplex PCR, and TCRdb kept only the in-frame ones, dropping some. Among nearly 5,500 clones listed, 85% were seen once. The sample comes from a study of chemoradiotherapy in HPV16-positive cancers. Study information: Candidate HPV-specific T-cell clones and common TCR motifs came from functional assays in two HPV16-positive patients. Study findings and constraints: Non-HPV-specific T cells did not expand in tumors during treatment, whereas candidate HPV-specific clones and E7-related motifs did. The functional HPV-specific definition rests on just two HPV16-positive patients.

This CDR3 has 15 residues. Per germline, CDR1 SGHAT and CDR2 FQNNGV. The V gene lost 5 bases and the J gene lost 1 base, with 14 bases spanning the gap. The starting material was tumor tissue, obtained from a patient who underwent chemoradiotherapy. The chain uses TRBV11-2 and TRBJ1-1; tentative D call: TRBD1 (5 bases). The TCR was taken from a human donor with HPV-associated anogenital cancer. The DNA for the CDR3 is TGTGCCAGCAGCGCCGGGACTTTTTGGAACACTGAAGCTTTCTTT. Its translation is CASSAGTFWNTEAFF.